The T cell receptor (beta chain) under discussion was sequenced for a study of early stage breast cancer tumors (dated by TCRdb to 2015 to 2018). General notes on the study: Of the approximately 15 invasive breast tumors, more than 9 were found to be estrogen receptor-positive, progesterone receptor-positive and HER2-negative. A read coverage of roughly 10-fold per sample was achieved on average. The samples as a whole yielded some 2,700,000 detected templates, corresponding to roughly 1.1 million unique clonotypes. Most of the 12 ER+/PR+/HER2- tumors were invasive ductal carcinomas, while the other four were invasive lobular carcinomas.

Two independent genomic DNA replicates were amplified for each sample, with 0.5 ug used for blood and around 1.5 ug for tumor or normal breast. TCRB sequencing of genomic DNA was carried out with the ImmunoSeq Intro kit according to the manufacturer's instructions. The multiplex PCR ran for 25 to 40 cycles using proprietary primers and spike-in control sequences for absolute quantification. Single-end 150-bp reads were used to sequence an 87-bp fragment covering the CDR3 and the flanking V and J genes. Each lane of an Illumina MiSeq running version 3.0 chemistry carried seven multiplexed samples, with two replicates apiece. Per the original workflow: The vendor's proprietary pipeline processed the raw data and merged both replicates into a single result for each sample. To define clonotypes, the study grouped productive rearrangements that shared the V-gene family, CDR3 amino acid sequence and J-gene segment. Clonality was computed as 1 minus the normalized Shannon entropy (Pielou evenness) of TCRB abundances. T cell density was estimated as total templates divided by the number of input cells, with the number of input cells inferred from the DNA input amount. Total repertoire diversity and clonality were estimated with Recon using default parameters. A clonotype was considered tumor-enriched if its abundance in tumor exceeded 0.1% and was at least 32-fold higher than its abundance in normal breast. Here the immuneACCESS table is served through TCRdb, limited to in-frame sequences with V and J called. Missing clones are a known gap in these copies; in checked studies unresolved V genes cover under half, and the rest lacks a known reason. V, J and clone size reflect that table, while D and trimming were determined from the DNA. The sample has under 20,000 clones on record, 80% to 90% of them singletons. Of the sample, about 1.8% is held by the ten largest clones.

Clipping removes 6 bases from V and 4 bases from J, with 4 as the unmatched junction base count. The CDR3 runs 14 amino acids, cysteine and phenylalanine included. The kept DNA is CDR3 alone, 42 bases in frame from the first base. CDR1 and CDR2 (MNHEY, SMNVEV) derive from the germline V gene (reference sequence). By share, this clone ranks as medium-sized (0.01 to 0.1%). No cognate antigen has been identified for it. Within one base of it there is no much larger clone, and no base qualities were kept. What the research found in general, with its limitations: Repertoires from blood resembled normal breast more closely than tumor, and using blood as a reference for each tissue separated tumor from normal in about 85% of the 16 patients. Sequencing bulk genomic DNA from unsorted cells could not capture chain pairing or functional markers like CD4, CD8 and FOXP3. The small cohort size prevented analysis by tumor subtype. Enriched TCRB sequences shared across patients were mostly commonly generated sequences, unlikely to play an important role in the tumor microenvironment. Compared with adjacent normal breast tissue, tumors had approximately 2.7-fold higher T cell density and higher clonality.

The study profiled bulk TCR beta-chain repertoires in matched peripheral blood, tumor and adjacent normal breast tissue taken from some 17 patients with early-stage breast cancer. Before surgery, about 5-11 mL of whole blood was collected into EDTA tubes and then processed within 2 hours. Ficoll-Paque centrifugation in SepMate-50 tubes was used to isolate peripheral blood mononuclear cells. PBMCs were cryopreserved in aliquots of roughly 1.8 to 4 million cells in about 90% FBS with roughly 10% DMSO and kept in liquid nitrogen. The Qiagen AllPrep DNA/RNA Mini kit was used to extract genomic DNA. The sequence links TRBV27 to TRBJ1-4, and 8 junction bases match TRBD1. This receptor was taken from a person aged 65 to 85 with breast cancer. The specimen was blood. The bases read TGTGCCAGCAGGCCGACAGGGGTTAATGAAAAACTGTTTTTT. It translates to CASRPTGVNEKLFF.